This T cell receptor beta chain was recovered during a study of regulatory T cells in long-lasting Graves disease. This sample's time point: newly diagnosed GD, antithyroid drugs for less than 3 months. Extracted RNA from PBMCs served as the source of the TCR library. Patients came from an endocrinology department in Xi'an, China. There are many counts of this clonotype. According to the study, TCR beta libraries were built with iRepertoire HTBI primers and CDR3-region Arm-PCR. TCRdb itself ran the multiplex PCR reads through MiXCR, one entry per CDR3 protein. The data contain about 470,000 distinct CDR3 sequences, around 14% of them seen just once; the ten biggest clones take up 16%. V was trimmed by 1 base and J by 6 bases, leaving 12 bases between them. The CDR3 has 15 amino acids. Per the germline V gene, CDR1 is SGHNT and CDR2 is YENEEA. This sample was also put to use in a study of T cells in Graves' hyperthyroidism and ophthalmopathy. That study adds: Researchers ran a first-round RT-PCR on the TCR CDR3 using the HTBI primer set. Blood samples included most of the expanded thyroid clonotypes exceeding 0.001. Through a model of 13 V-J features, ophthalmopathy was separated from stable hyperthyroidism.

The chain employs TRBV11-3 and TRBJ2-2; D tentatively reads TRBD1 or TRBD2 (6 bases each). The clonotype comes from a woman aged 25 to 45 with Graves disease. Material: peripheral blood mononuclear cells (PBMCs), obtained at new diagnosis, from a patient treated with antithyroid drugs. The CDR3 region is CASSLGGASSGELFF. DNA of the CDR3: TGTGCCAGCAGCTTAGGGGGGGCGTCGTCCGGGGAGCTGTTTTTT.